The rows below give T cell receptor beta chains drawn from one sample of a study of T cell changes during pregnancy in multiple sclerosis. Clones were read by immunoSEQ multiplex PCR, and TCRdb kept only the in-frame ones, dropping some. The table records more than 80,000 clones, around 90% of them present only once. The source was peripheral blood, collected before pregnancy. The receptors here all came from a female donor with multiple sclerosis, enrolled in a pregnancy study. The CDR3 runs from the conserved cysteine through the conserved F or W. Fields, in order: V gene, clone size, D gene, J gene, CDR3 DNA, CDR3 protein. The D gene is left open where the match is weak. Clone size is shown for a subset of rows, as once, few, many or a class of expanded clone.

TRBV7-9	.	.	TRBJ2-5	TGTGCCAGCAGCTTTTCAGGGATTTTGGAGACCCAGTACTTC	CASSFSGILETQYF
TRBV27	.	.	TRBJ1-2	TGTGCCAGCAGGCCCCAGGGTCATAGACAGTACGGCTACACCTTC	CASRPQGHRQYGYTF
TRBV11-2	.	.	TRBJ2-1	TGTGCCAGCTCCCAATTGGACAGAAACAATGAGCAGTTCTTC	CASSQLDRNNEQFF
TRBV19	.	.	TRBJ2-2	TGTGCCAGTAGTACACACAGGGCCGGGGAGCTGTTTTTT	CASSTHRAGELFF
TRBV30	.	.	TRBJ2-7	TGTGCCTGGAGCCTTGAAGGCGGGGCCGAGCAGTACTTC	CAWSLEGGAEQYF
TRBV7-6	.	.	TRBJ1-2	TGTGCCAGCAGCTTAGCGTTGGGGCATACCCTTAAACGCAACTATGGCTACACCTTC	CASSLALGHTLKRNYGYTF
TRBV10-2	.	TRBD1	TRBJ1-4	TGCGCCAGCAGTGAGCCTGGGACAGGGGCCGCGTCTTTTTTT	CASSEPGTGAASFF
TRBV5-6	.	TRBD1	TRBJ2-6	TGTGCCAGCAGCTCCCCGGGACAGGGAATTTCTGGGGCCAACGTCCTGACTTTC	CASSSPGQGISGANVLTF
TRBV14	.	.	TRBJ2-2	TGTGCCAGCAGCCAAAGGGAGTGGGCCGGGGAGCTGTTTTTT	CASSQREWAGELFF
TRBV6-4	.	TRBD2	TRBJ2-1	TGTGCCAGCAGTGGGGTGGGACTAGCGGACCACAATGAGCAGTTCTTC	CASSGVGLADHNEQFF
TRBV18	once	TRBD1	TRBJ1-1	TGTGCCAGCTCACGGACAGGGGGCACTGAAGCTTTCTTT	CASSRTGGTEAFF
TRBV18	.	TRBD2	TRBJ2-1	TGTGCCAGCTCACCTGGGACTACACACAATGAGCAGTTCTTC	CASSPGTTHNEQFF
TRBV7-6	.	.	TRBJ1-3	TGTGCCAGCAGCTTTACCCTTGAGCGGACTGGAAACACCATATATTTT	CASSFTLERTGNTIYF
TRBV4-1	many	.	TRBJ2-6	TGCGCCAGCAGCCACGAACAGGGATCTGGGGCCAACGTCCTGACTTTC	CASSHEQGSGANVLTF
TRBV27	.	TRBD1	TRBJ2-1	TGTGCCAGCACTGGGGACAGGGGCTACAATGAGCAGTTCTTC	CASTGDRGYNEQFF
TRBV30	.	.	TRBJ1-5	TGTGCCTGGACAACATTCAGGGGAATGTGGAGCAATCAGCCCCAGCATTTT	CAWTTFRGMWSNQPQHF
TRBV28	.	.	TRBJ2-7	TGTGCCAGTCAATACCCACAGGGCTTTGGGTACGAGCAGTACTTC	CASQYPQGFGYEQYF
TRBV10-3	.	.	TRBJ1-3	TGTGCCATCAGTAAGTCAGCAAACACCATATATTTT	CAISKSANTIYF
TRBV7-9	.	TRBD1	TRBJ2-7	TGTGCCAGCAGCCCAATAGCCGCCGGGACAGGGGTCTACGAGCAGTACTTC	CASSPIAAGTGVYEQYF
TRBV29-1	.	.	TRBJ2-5	TGCAGCGTCCGAACGGGGCAAGAGACCCAGTACTTC	CSVRTGQETQYF
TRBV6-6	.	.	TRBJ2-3	TGTGCCAGCAGTAGGGCCTGGGGAGCAGCAGATACGCAGTATTTT	CASSRAWGAADTQYF
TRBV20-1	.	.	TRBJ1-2	TGCAGTGCTAGGCAGGGCAGGGGCTACACCTTC	CSARQGRGYTF
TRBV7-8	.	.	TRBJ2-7	TGTGCCAGCAGCCCCCGACTGGCAGGGGACGAGCAGTACTTC	CASSPRLAGDEQYF
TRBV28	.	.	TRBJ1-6	TGTGCCAGCAGTTTACGGGGCAGGGGTTTAACACCCCTCCACTTT	CASSLRGRGLTPLHF
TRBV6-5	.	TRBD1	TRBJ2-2	TGTGCCAGCAGCAGGACAGGGAGCACCGGGGAGCTGTTTTTT	CASSRTGSTGELFF
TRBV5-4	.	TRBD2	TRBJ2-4	TGTGCCAGCAGCCGACGACTAGCGGGAGCCAAAAACATTCAGTACTTC	CASSRRLAGAKNIQYF
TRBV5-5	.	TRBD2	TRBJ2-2	TGTGCCAGCAGCTTAGTTGGCGGGAGGAGCACCGGGGAGCTGTTTTTT	CASSLVGGRSTGELFF
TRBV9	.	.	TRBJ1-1	TGTGCCAGCAGCGCCCAAACAGAAGGAACTGAAGCTTTCTTT	CASSAQTEGTEAFF
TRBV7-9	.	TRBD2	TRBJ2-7	TGTGCCAGCAGCTTGCTGGAGACTAGCGGGAGGGCCGGGGACGAGCAGTACTTC	CASSLLETSGRAGDEQYF
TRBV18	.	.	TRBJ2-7	TGTGCCAGCTCATCCTCTCTAGGCGACTACGAGCAGTACTTC	CASSSSLGDYEQYF
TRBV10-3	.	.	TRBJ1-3	TGTGCCATTAAACCAGGGCTCTCTGGAAACACCATATATTTT	CAIKPGLSGNTIYF
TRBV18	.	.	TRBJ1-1	TGTGCCAGCTCACCACTGGGAGGACGAGACGCTGAAGCTTTCTTT	CASSPLGGRDAEAFF
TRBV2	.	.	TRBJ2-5	TGTGCCAGCACCTTTCAGGGGATTCGGGAGACCCAGTACTTC	CASTFQGIRETQYF
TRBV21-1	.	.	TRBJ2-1	TGTGCCAGTTCTGCTCTACTAGCGGGGTACAATGAGCAGTTCTTC	CASSALLAGYNEQFF
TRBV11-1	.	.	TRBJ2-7	TGTGCCAGCACCGCGCAGGATGGTTACGAGCAGTACTTC	CASTAQDGYEQYF
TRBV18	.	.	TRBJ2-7	TGTGCCAGCTCACGGGGACATGAGAGCGAGCAGTACTTC	CASSRGHESEQYF
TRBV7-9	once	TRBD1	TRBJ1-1	TGTGCCAGCAGCTCCTCGGACAGGGGGCTTCAGGTTGAAGCTTTCTTT	CASSSSDRGLQVEAFF
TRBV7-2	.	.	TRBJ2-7	TGTGCCAGCAGCGACACTAGTTACGAGCAGTACTTC	CASSDTSYEQYF
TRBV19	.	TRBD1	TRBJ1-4	TGTGCCAGTAGTATCGGACAGGGTAGGGAAAAACTGTTTTTT	CASSIGQGREKLFF
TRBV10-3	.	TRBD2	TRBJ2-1	TGTGCCATCAGTGACCCTATTAGCGGGGGAAACTACAATGAGCAGTTCTTC	CAISDPISGGNYNEQFF
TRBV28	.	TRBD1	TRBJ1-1	TGTGCCAGCAGCCCTTGGGACAGGAGGCTCACTGAAGCTTTCTTT	CASSPWDRRLTEAFF
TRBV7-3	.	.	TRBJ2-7	TGTGCCAGCAGCGTCGGACTCCTAGACGAGCAGTACTTC	CASSVGLLDEQYF
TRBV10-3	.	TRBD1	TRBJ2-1	TGTGCCATCAGTGAGAAGAGGGACAGGGTTGTAAATGAGCAGTTCTTC	CAISEKRDRVVNEQFF
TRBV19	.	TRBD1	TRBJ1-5	TGTGCCAGTAACAGGGACAGTGCATTCCAGCCCCAGCATTTT	CASNRDSAFQPQHF
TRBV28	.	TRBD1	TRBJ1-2	TGTGCCAGCACCGAGGGACAGAAGTCCTATGGCTACACCTTC	CASTEGQKSYGYTF
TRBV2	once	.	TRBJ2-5	TGTGCCAGCAGTGAAGGAGAGAGAGAGACCCAGTACTTC	CASSEGERETQYF
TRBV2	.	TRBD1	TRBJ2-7	TGTGCCAGCAGACAGGGGGTCGACTACGAGCAGTACTTC	CASRQGVDYEQYF
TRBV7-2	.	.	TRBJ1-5	TGCGCCAGCAGCTCGGAAGCGGGCAGTCAGCCCCAGCATTTT	CASSSEAGSQPQHF
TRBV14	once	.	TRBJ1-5	TGTGCCAGCAGCCAACTTGGCAGCAATCAGCCCCAGCATTTT	CASSQLGSNQPQHF
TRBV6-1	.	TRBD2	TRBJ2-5	TGTGCCAGCAGCCGACTAGCGGGATCTGAGACCCAGTACTTC	CASSRLAGSETQYF
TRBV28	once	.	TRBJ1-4	TGTGCCAGCAAAGGAGGGCCTCCAACTAATGAAAAACTGTTTTTT	CASKGGPPTNEKLFF
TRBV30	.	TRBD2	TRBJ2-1	TGTGCCCTTTCCCGGACTAGCTTTACTCCCTCTGAGCAGTTCTTC	CALSRTSFTPSEQFF
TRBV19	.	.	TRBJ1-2	TGTGCCAGTAGTATTGAGGACGGGAGGGCCTATGGCTACACCTTC	CASSIEDGRAYGYTF
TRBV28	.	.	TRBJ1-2	TGTGCCAGCAGTTCCCTAAACTATGGCTACACCTTC	CASSSLNYGYTF
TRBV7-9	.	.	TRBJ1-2	TGTGCCAGCAGCACCGACAGATATGGCTACACCTTC	CASSTDRYGYTF
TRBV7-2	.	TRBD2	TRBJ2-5	TGTGCCAGCAGCGTTAGCGGGGGCGCAGGAAAGACCCAGTACTTC	CASSVSGGAGKTQYF
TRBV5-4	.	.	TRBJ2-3	TGTGCCAGCAGCTCTCCGAGCACAGATACGCAGTATTTT	CASSSPSTDTQYF